These 19 T cell receptor beta chains originate from one sample sequenced in a study of cytomegalovirus exposure and HLA in healthy donors. PCR involved 60 Vbeta and 13 Jbeta primers. Clones were read by immunoSEQ multiplex PCR, and TCRdb kept only the in-frame ones, dropping some. The sample lists approximately 280,000 clones, just over 85% occurring once. The sample was PBMCs. The source of these receptors is a man aged 35 to 55 in good health and CMV-seropositive.

Remarks on this clone: Sequence at one end of the junction differs from germline and may be a read error. The chain combines TRBV7-9 with TRBJ2-7, with 12 nucleotides matching TRBD1. Germline CDR1 SEHNR, CDR2 FQNEAQ (reference sequence). This CDR3 contains 15 residues. The DNA of the CDR3 is TGTTCCAGCAGCCGAGAAGGGACAGGGGGCGGCGAGCAGTACTTC. This codes for CSSSREGTGGGEQYF.

The chain is built from TRBV27 and TRBJ1-2; maybe TRBD1 (5 bases). Germline CDR1 is MNHEY and CDR2 is SMNVEV (reference sequence). V shed 6 bases and J shed 0 bases, with 8 bases lying between them. This CDR3 spans 13 amino acids. CDR3 DNA: TGTGCCAGCAGGCCGACAGCTAACTATGGCTACACCTTC. This translates into CASRPTANYGYTF.

The chain recombines TRBV9 with TRBJ2-1, with 8 bases fitting TRBD1. Germline V gene sequence: CDR1 SGDLS, CDR2 YYNGEE. This CDR3 is 15 amino acids long. V gave up 4 bases and J gave up 8 bases; unmatched junction bases: 11. The CDR3, as DNA: TGTGCCAGCAGCACACGCGACAGGGGCAGGGATGAGCAGTTCTTC. Amino acid sequence: CASSTRDRGRDEQFF. Supplemented by reference TRBV9 and TRBJ2-1, the full variable domain reads DSGVTQTPKHLITATGQRVTLRCSPRSGDLSVYWYQQSLDQGLQFLIQYYNGEERAKGNILERFSAQQFPDLHSELNLSSLELGDSALYFCASSTRDRGRDEQFFGPGTRLTVL.

This chain uses TRBV2 with TRBJ2-5; TRBD2 matches 7 bases. The germline gives CDR1 SNHLY, CDR2 FYNNEI. V was pared by 8 bases and J by 4 bases, with 13 bases of the junction left unmatched. The CDR3 spans 15 residues. CDR3: CASGGGLVLRETQYF. The CDR3 DNA sequence: TGTGCCAGCGGGGGGGGGTTGGTCCTGAGAGAGACCCAGTACTTC.

This clone occurred a few times. V is TRBV5-1 and J is TRBJ1-1, with 8 bases aligning to TRBD1. V trimming: 3 bases; J trimming: 1 base; junction bases outside the gene matches: 2. CDR1 SGHRS and CDR2 YFSETQ come from the germline V gene. The CDR3 runs 14 residues. CDR3 bases: TGCGCCAGCAGCTCGGACAGGGAGAACACTGAAGCTTTCTTT. This sequence encodes CASSSDRENTEAFF.

The chain has TRBV23-1 and TRBJ1-2; D remains ambiguous. TRBV23-1 is an ORF, with its function uncertain. The CDR3 runs 13 residues. The germline V and J ends were trimmed by 0 bases and 6 bases, with 8 bases remaining between them. CDR3: CASSQSTANGYTF. The CDR3 DNA sequence: TGCGCCAGCAGTCAATCCACAGCCAATGGCTACACCTTC.

The rearrangement links TRBV5-1 to TRBJ1-1, with TRBD1 matching over 8 bases. Germline assignment: CDR1 SGHRS and CDR2 YFSETQ. J gave up 1 base and V 5 bases, and 1 base lay outside the gene matches. There are 13 residues in the CDR3. The chain's CDR3 is CASSDRGNTEAFF. The CDR3 nucleotides are TGCGCCAGCAGTGACAGGGGGAACACTGAAGCTTTCTTT.

The V and J genes are TRBV18 and TRBJ1-1; D perhaps matches TRBD1 (6 bases). CDR3 length equals 14 residues. V lost 6 bases to trimming and J lost 0 bases, with 11 bases between them. Germline-derived CDR1 and CDR2 are KGHSH and LQKENI. In DNA form, the CDR3 reads TGTGCCAGCTCCCCCAGGGGTTTGAACACTGAAGCTTTCTTT. Translating it yields CASSPRGLNTEAFF.

The rearrangement links TRBV5-1 to TRBJ2-2; 8 positions match TRBD1. The CDR3 contains 16 residues. Germline lookup yields CDR1 SGHRS and CDR2 YFSETQ. The trim removed 5 bases at V and 0 bases at J, leaving 6 bases unmatched. DNA for the CDR3: TGCGCCAGCAGGACAGGGGATTCCACGAACACCGGGGAGCTGTTTTTT. Amino acids: CASRTGDSTNTGELFF.

The J gene is TRBJ2-7, the V gene TRBV6-5, with 10 bases identical to TRBD2. The CDR3 has 15 residues. V shed 0 bases, J shed 5 bases, and the junction held 4 bases outside the gene matches. In germline, CDR1 is MNHEY, CDR2 SVGAGI. As DNA, the CDR3 is TGTGCCAGCAGTTACTCGAGGACTAGCGGCCACGAGCAGTACTTC. It codes for CASSYSRTSGHEQYF.

The CDR3 sequence: CASSYRQGDRGNTIYF. In DNA, the CDR3 is TGTGCCAGCAGTTACCGTCAGGGGGACCGAGGAAACACCATATATTTT. This chain uses TRBV6-5 with TRBJ1-3, with 7 bases matching TRBD1. V shed 2 bases and J 4 bases; nucleotides not matched to a gene: 8. Germline CDR1 is MNHEY and CDR2 is SVGAGI. The CDR3 loop spans 16 amino acids.

The rearrangement uses TRBV29-1 and TRBJ1-3, with D uncertain. Trimming shortened V by 3 bases and J by 0 bases, and 12 bases separated the two germline ends. CDR3 length equals 15 residues. The germline V gene has CDR1 SQVTM and CDR2 ANQGSEA. CDR3 nucleotides: TGCAGCGTTGAGGGCCGGATGAGCTCTGGAAACACCATATATTTT. Its protein is CSVEGRMSSGNTIYF.

The rearrangement uses TRBV27 and TRBJ2-7, with 12 bases lining up with TRBD2. Germline CDR1 is MNHEY and CDR2 is SMNVEV (reference sequence). Losses at the gene ends were 5 bases for V and 4 bases for J; bases not matched to a gene: 6. CDR3 length: 15 amino acids. Here the CDR3 DNA reads TGTGCCAGCAGTACGACTAGCGGGAGTAGGTACGAGCAGTACTTC. This sequence encodes CASSTTSGSRYEQYF.

A word on this clone: Mismatch with germline at one junction end may stem from a read error. J is TRBJ1-1 and V is TRBV6-1; 7 bases line up with TRBD1. Germline loops: CDR1 MNHNS, CDR2 SASEGT. CDR3 length equals 17 residues. The CDR3 sequence: CARSDTSLGQRNTEAFF. CDR3 nucleotide sequence: TGTGCCCGCAGTGACACTTCGTTGGGACAGCGGAACACTGAAGCTTTCTTT.

The chain carries TRBV29-1 and TRBJ2-1, with a tentative D call TRBD2 (6 bases). The CDR3 is 18 amino acids. Trimming pared 0 bases from V and 0 bases from J, leaving 18 bases between. The germline gives CDR1 SQVTM, CDR2 ANQGSEA. CDR3 residues: CSVEDTTLDGSSYNEQFF. The CDR3 DNA is TGCAGCGTTGAAGACACGACCCTGGACGGGAGCTCCTACAATGAGCAGTTCTTC.

This clone was counted between two and nine times. The chain uses TRBV5-1 and TRBJ1-1; 7 positions agree with TRBD1. CDR3 length: 13 amino acids. Unmatched junction bases numbered 7, after V lost 5 bases and J lost 6 bases. Per germline, CDR1 SGHRS and CDR2 YFSETQ. This CDR3 reads CASRLTGEAEAFF. The CDR3 nucleotides read TGCGCCAGCAGACTCACAGGGGAAGCTGAAGCTTTCTTT.

The table lists this clone with a few counts. The chain links TRBV6-6 to TRBJ2-7; a weak D match, TRBD2 (6 bases). CDR3 length: 16 residues. The germline gives CDR1 MNHNY, CDR2 SVGAGI (reference sequence). Trimming removed 6 bases at V and 7 bases at J, with 25 bases between. This chain's CDR3 is CASSHGGTGKVGEQYF. The CDR3 bases are TGTGCCAGCAGCCATGGGGGGACTGGCAAGGTGGGGGAGCAGTACTTC.

This chain uses TRBV19 with TRBJ1-5; perhaps TRBD1 as D (6 bases). CDR1 LNHDA and CDR2 SQIVND come from the germline V gene (reference sequence). V lost 3 bases, J lost 5 bases, and 11 bases lay in between. This CDR3 spans 14 amino acids. The CDR3 loop reads CASSITDRDQPQHF. CDR3 DNA: TGTGCCAGTAGTATTACGGACAGAGATCAGCCCCAGCATTTT.

CDR3 protein: CASSEVISGRYEQYF. CDR3 nucleotides: TGTGCCAGCAGTGAAGTGATTAGCGGGAGGTACGAGCAGTACTTC. The chain combines TRBV2 with TRBJ2-7; 10 bases agree with TRBD2. This CDR3 spans 15 amino acids. J gave up 4 bases and V 1 base, and 4 bases lay outside the gene matches. CDR1 SNHLY and CDR2 FYNNEI come from the germline V gene.